This passage covers 22 T cell receptor beta chains from one sample sequenced in a study of shared clonotypes between healthy human individuals. Repertoires were generated with immunoSEQ multiplex PCR, while TCRdb's copy carries only in-frame clones and drops some. The sample lists some 450,000 clones, around 77% occurring once. Sequencing was performed on PBMCs. All receptors come from a woman in her thirties or forties in good health. Some clones in this sample may be carry-over from other donors' samples.

This chain joins TRBV7-2 and TRBJ2-7, with a tentative D call TRBD2 (6 bases). The CDR3 length is 14 residues. The germline V and J ends were trimmed by 6 bases and 2 bases, with 14 bases remaining between them. The V gene's germline CDR1 is SGHTA and CDR2 FQGNSA. Here the CDR3 DNA reads TGTGCCAGCAGTTTAAGCGGGCTCACCTACGAGCAGTACTTC. Protein product: CASSLSGLTYEQYF.

The rearrangement links TRBV7-9 to TRBJ2-7; D unclear. Germline V gene lookup returns CDR1 SEHNR and CDR2 FQNEAQ (reference sequence). V lost 4 bases and J 4 bases, leaving 14 bases between the germline ends. The length of the CDR3 is 14 residues. This CDR3 reads CASSSGNPDYEQYF. CDR3 in DNA: TGTGCCAGCAGCTCTGGCAACCCCGATTACGAGCAGTACTTC. Full variable domain (missing parts from reference TRBV7-9 and TRBJ2-7): DTGVSQNPRHKITKRGQNVTFRCDPISEHNRLYWYRQTLGQGPEFLTYFQNEAQLEKSRLLSDRFSAERPKGSFSTLEIQRTEQGDSAMYLCASSSGNPDYEQYFGPGTRLTVT.

This sequence joins TRBV7-9 and TRBJ2-7, with a tentative D call TRBD2 (6 bases). Looked up from germline, CDR1 is SEHNR and CDR2 is FQNEAQ (reference sequence). This CDR3 is 13 amino acids long. V was shortened by 5 bases and J by 6 bases, with 14 bases between the two germline ends. This CDR3 is CASSEAGPTEQYF. The CDR3 region has the DNA TGTGCCAGCAGCGAAGCGGGTCCCACCGAGCAGTACTTC.

Points on this clone: A far larger clone is a single base away, which makes a read error likely. The same CDR3 arises from other DNA sequences in this sample as well. The genes are TRBV2 and TRBJ1-1; D call uncertain. This CDR3 region has 13 residues. The germline V and J ends were trimmed by 3 bases and 1 base, with 6 bases remaining between them. Germline assignment: CDR1 SNHLY and CDR2 FYNNEI. CDR3 sequence (DNA): TGTGCCAGCAGTGAGAGGGAGAACACTGAAGCTTTCTTT. It translates to CASSERENTEAFF.

This clone was detected only once. The chain couples TRBV14 to TRBJ1-2; D ambiguous. Germline values: CDR1 SGHDN, CDR2 FVKESK. V was cut by 4 bases and J by 1 base, with 13 bases left in between. The CDR3 runs 15 residues. The CDR3 spells CASSPTIPFNYGYTF. For the CDR3, the DNA is TGTGCCAGCAGCCCCACCATCCCCTTTAACTATGGCTACACCTTC.

This chain joins TRBV7-9 and TRBJ2-7; 7 nucleotides agree with TRBD1. Per the germline V gene, CDR1 is SEHNR and CDR2 is FQNEAQ (reference sequence). The CDR3 consists of 14 residues. V was clipped by 3 bases and J by 6 bases; unmatched bases: 8. This chain's CDR3 is CASSFTGVVVEQYF. The CDR3 DNA sequence: TGTGCCAGCAGCTTTACAGGGGTCGTAGTCGAGCAGTACTTC. The whole variable domain, filled in from reference TRBV7-9 and TRBJ2-7, reads DTGVSQNPRHKITKRGQNVTFRCDPISEHNRLYWYRQTLGQGPEFLTYFQNEAQLEKSRLLSDRFSAERPKGSFSTLEIQRTEQGDSAMYLCASSFTGVVVEQYFGPGTRLTVT.

In its sample, this clone was seen a few times. The V call is TRBV28, the J call TRBJ1-2; 7 bases are shared with TRBD1. Germline V gives CDR1 MDHEN, CDR2 SYDVKM. This CDR3 region has 13 residues. After removal of 8 bases from V and 2 bases from J, the junction contained 5 bases not matched to a gene. In DNA form, the CDR3 reads TGTGCCAGCTCGGGACAGAACAACTATGGCTACACCTTC. Protein: CASSGQNNYGYTF.

This clone was counted ten times or more. The same CDR3 arises from other DNA sequences in this sample as well. The genes are TRBV27 and TRBJ2-1; TRBD2 matches at 10 bases. Germline V lookup: CDR1 MNHEY, CDR2 SMNVEV (reference sequence). The CDR3 consists of 16 residues. V dropped 4 bases and J dropped 4; count of bases not matched to a gene: 7. The CDR3 protein is CASSSYLAGGYNEQFF. The CDR3, as DNA: TGTGCCAGCAGTTCCTATTTAGCGGGAGGATACAATGAGCAGTTCTTC.

The chain joins TRBV10-3 to TRBJ2-3; D is perhaps TRBD2 (5 bases). The germline V gene encodes CDR1 ENHRY and CDR2 SYGVKD. V shed 2 bases and J shed 5 bases, with 8 bases lying between them. The CDR3 length is 13 residues. In DNA form, the CDR3 reads TGTGCCATCAGTGAGCTAGCAGGAGATACGCAGTATTTT. Translated, it gives CAISELAGDTQYF.

The chain is built from TRBV7-3 and TRBJ2-6, with 9 bases fitting TRBD1. From germline, CDR1 is SGHTA and CDR2 FQGTGA. The CDR3 sequence is 17 residues long. J was trimmed by 0 bases and V by 6 bases; bases with no gene match: 6. Here the CDR3 DNA reads TGTGCCAGCAGTCATGGACAGGGGCGCTCTGGGGCCAACGTCCTGACTTTC. Translation: CASSHGQGRSGANVLTF.

The chain combines TRBV7-3 with TRBJ1-1, with unresolved D. Germline lookup yields CDR1 SGHTA and CDR2 FQGTGA. Deletions cut 5 bases from V and 1 base from J, with 14 bases between. CDR3 length: 15 residues. CDR3 in amino acids: CASSQMPVPNTEAFF. In DNA, the CDR3 is TGTGCCAGCAGCCAAATGCCGGTCCCGAACACTGAAGCTTTCTTT.

V and J are TRBV4-1 and TRBJ1-2; D is ambiguous. V lost 1 base and J lost 0, with 6 bases in between. Per germline, CDR1 MGHRA and CDR2 YSYEKL. This CDR3 spans 14 amino acids. CDR3 bases: TGCGCCAGCAGCCAAGCCGGAGCTAACTATGGCTACACCTTC. It specifies CASSQAGANYGYTF.

The chain links TRBV10-1 to TRBJ2-1; D unclear. Germline V gives CDR1 WNHNN, CDR2 SYGVQD (reference sequence). V lost 2 bases to trimming and J lost 5 bases, with 10 bases between them. The length of the CDR3 is 14 residues. The chain's CDR3 is CASSESLDNNEQFF. The DNA for the CDR3 is TGCGCCAGCAGTGAGAGTCTGGATAACAATGAGCAGTTCTTC.

The chain carries TRBV5-4 and TRBJ2-7, with 10 bases fitting TRBD2. The CDR3 length is 17 residues. The germline V gene encodes CDR1 SGHNT and CDR2 YYREEE (reference sequence). V gave up 1 base and J gave up 5 bases; unmatched junction bases: 12. The CDR3 here is CASSLLRLAGEGHEQYF. Written as DNA, the CDR3 is TGTGCCAGCAGCTTGCTTAGGCTAGCGGGAGAGGGCCACGAGCAGTACTTC.

The V call is TRBV9, the J call TRBJ1-1; D not certain. The CDR3 contains 14 residues. Trimming cost V 3 bases and J 5 bases, with 14 bases left between them. Germline values: CDR1 SGDLS, CDR2 YYNGEE. In DNA, the CDR3 is TGTGCCAGCAGCGGCGGGGTTCAAGGGACTGAAGCTTTCTTT. Its protein is CASSGGVQGTEAFF.

On this clone itself: Other DNA sequences in this sample translate to the same CDR3. The gene calls are TRBV18 and TRBJ2-7; D gene uncertain. In germline, CDR1 is KGHSH, CDR2 LQKENI. V dropped 3 bases and J dropped 2 bases, with 5 bases sitting between them. The CDR3 is 12 amino acids. CDR3 nucleotides: TGTGCCAGCTCACCGGGAACCTACGAGCAGTACTTC. This translates into CASSPGTYEQYF. Using reference TRBV18 and TRBJ2-7 for the parts outside the CDR3, the full variable domain is NAGVMQNPRHLVRRRGQEARLRCSPMKGHSHVYWYRQLPEEGLKFMVYLQKENIIDESGMPKERFSAEFPKEGPSILRIQQVVRGDSAAYFCASSPGTYEQYFGPGTRLTVT.

This clone was detected once. V usage is TRBV29-1 and J usage is TRBJ2-3; possibly TRBD1 or TRBD2 for D (5 bases each). V lost 5 bases and J 2 bases, leaving 8 bases between the germline ends. The V gene's germline CDR1 is SQVTM and CDR2 ANQGSEA. The CDR3 runs 12 residues. CDR3 sequence (DNA): TGCAGCGTTTCGGGGCACACAGATACGCAGTATTTT. This translates into CSVSGHTDTQYF.

This chain links TRBV5-1 with TRBJ1-2, with D possibly TRBD1 on 6 matching bases. From germline, CDR1 is SGHRS and CDR2 YFSETQ. This CDR3 contains 13 residues. V was shortened by 7 bases and J by 2 bases, with 12 bases between the two germline ends. Here the CDR3 reads CASSSQGNYGYTF. As DNA, the CDR3 is TGCGCCAGCTCCTCGCAGGGGAACTATGGCTACACCTTC.

On this clone: A far more abundant clone sits one base away, making this likely a read error. The chain carries TRBV5-1 and TRBJ2-7; 13 bases map to TRBD2. The CDR3 totals 18 residues. Germline CDR1 and CDR2: SGHRS and YFSETQ. CDR3 coding DNA: TGCACCAGCAGCCTTGGGACTAGCGGGAAACCGGGGGAAGACGAGCAGTACTTC. Translated, it gives CTSSLGTSGKPGEDEQYF. Complete variable domain (other parts from reference TRBV5-1 and TRBJ2-7): KAGVTQTPRYLIKTRGQQVTLSCSPISGHRSVSWYQQTPGQGLQFLFEYFSETQRNKGNFPGRFSGRQFSNSRSEMNVSTLELGDSALYLCTSSLGTSGKPGEDEQYFGPGTRLTVT.

On this clone itself: Just one base apart from a much larger clone, this may be a read error. The rearrangement joins TRBV28 to TRBJ1-2; unclear D gene. This CDR3 has 14 residues. Trimming shortened V by 7 bases and J by 3 bases, and 15 bases separated the two germline ends. The germline V gene has CDR1 MDHEN and CDR2 SYDVKM. DNA for the CDR3: TGTGCCAGCACAAAACGGGGTGCCGACTATGGCTACACCTTC. Residues: CASTKRGADYGYTF.

This chain links TRBV5-1 with TRBJ1-5; the D gene is possibly TRBD1 (6 bases). CDR3 length: 13 amino acids. In germline, CDR1 is SGHRS, CDR2 YFSETQ. V shed 0 bases and J shed 9 bases, with 10 bases lying between them. CDR3 nucleotide sequence: TGCGCCAGCAGCTTGGAGGGGGATCCGCCCCAGCATTTT. Its translation: CASSLEGDPPQHF.

The V gene is TRBV6-5, the J gene TRBJ1-1; D remains unclear. The CDR3 totals 14 residues. With 10 bases removed from V and 4 bases from J, the gap between germline ends came to 19 bases. The germline CDR1 and CDR2 sequences are MNHEY and SVGAGI. CDR3 DNA sequence: TGTGCCACCACCCCCGGAAGGCGCGGCACTGAAGCTTTCTTT. It translates to CATTPGRRGTEAFF.